One sample yielded the 14 T cell receptor beta chains listed below, sequenced in a study of blood T cell repertoires in COVID-19. The table came from immunoSEQ multiplex PCR; TCRdb's copy has only in-frame clones and leaves some out. The repertoire holds approximately 140,000 clones, with approximately 86% as singletons. Sequenced input: PBMCs or T cells enriched from blood (not recorded which). All receptors derive from a woman aged 45-65 years who had recovered from COVID-19.

The J gene is TRBJ2-1, the V gene TRBV7-2; TRBD2 aligns across 8 bases. The CDR3 runs to 15 residues. The germline gives CDR1 SGHTA, CDR2 FQGNSA. V gave up 5 bases and J gave up 6 bases; unmatched junction bases: 9. CDR3 sequence: CASSLHGTRPNEQFF. The DNA of the CDR3 is TGTGCCAGCAGCCTACACGGGACTAGGCCCAATGAGCAGTTCTTC.

This chain links TRBV4-1 with TRBJ2-7; maybe TRBD1 (5 bases). The CDR3 consists of 17 residues. CDR1 and CDR2 from the germline V gene are MGHRA and YSYEKL. Trimming took off 1 base at V and 4 bases at J, with 20 bases between the two ends. CDR3 DNA: TGCGCCAGCAGCCAAGCACTTGACAGCCTCCCCTTATACGAGCAGTACTTC. It codes for CASSQALDSLPLYEQYF.

The chain recombines TRBV7-8 with TRBJ1-4; tentative D call: TRBD1 (5 bases). The CDR3 is made up of 15 amino acids. V was clipped by 2 bases and J by 5 bases, with 12 bases between them. Germline V CDR1 and CDR2: SGHVS, FQNEAQ. The CDR3: CASSLFGDSNEKLFF. CDR3 nucleotide sequence: TGTGCCAGCAGCTTATTCGGCGACAGCAATGAAAAACTGTTTTTT.

The chain couples TRBV9 to TRBJ1-1; TRBD1 might be the D (5 bases). Germline CDR1 and CDR2: SGDLS and YYNGEE. Trimming shortened V by 3 bases and J by 0 bases, and 12 bases separated the two germline ends. The CDR3 totals 15 residues. CDR3 amino acids: CASSEGPAMNTEAFF. As DNA, the CDR3 is TGTGCCAGCAGCGAGGGGCCTGCAATGAACACTGAAGCTTTCTTT.

Notes on this clone: At one of its ends the junction is not consistent with the germline gene, which may arise from a read error. The chain has TRBV5-1 and TRBJ1-1; D perhaps matches TRBD1 (6 bases). Germline CDR1 SGHRS, CDR2 YFSETQ. This CDR3 comprises 13 residues. The CDR3, as DNA: TGCGCCAGCAGCTTGGCGTTGGCAGGGGCCCCGAAATTT. This gives the protein CASSLALAGAPKF.

J is TRBJ1-5 and V is TRBV19; D remains ambiguous. CDR3 length: 15 residues. Trimming shortened V by 3 bases and J by 1 base, and 10 bases separated the two germline ends. Germline CDR1 reads LNHDA; CDR2 reads SQIVND (reference sequence). CDR3 residues: CASSIVELSNQPQHF. The DNA for the CDR3 is TGTGCCAGTAGTATCGTGGAGTTGAGCAATCAGCCCCAGCATTTT.

The chain joins TRBV3-1 (or the pseudogene TRBV3-2) to TRBJ2-2; 15 positions agree with TRBD2. The CDR3 runs 17 residues. Losses at the gene ends were 4 bases for V and 6 bases for J; bases not matched to a gene: 6. CDR1 and CDR2 from the germline V gene are LGHDT and YNNKEL (reference sequence). The CDR3 DNA is TGTGCCAGCAGCCGCGCGGGACTAGCGGGGGGATCCGGGGAGCTGTTTTTT. The encoded protein is CASSRAGLAGGSGELFF.

The chain is built from TRBV4-3 and TRBJ1-2, with 10 bases fitting TRBD1. This CDR3 spans 17 amino acids. Germline V gene data show CDR1 as LGHNA and CDR2 as YSLEER. V was clipped by 3 bases and J by 4 bases; unmatched bases: 11. The CDR3 DNA reads as TGCGCCAGCAGCCAGGGGGGGACAGGGGTCGCGACCTATGGCTACACCTTC. Encoded protein: CASSQGGTGVATYGYTF.

The chain has TRBV5-6 and TRBJ1-5; D is uncertain. The CDR3 sequence is 15 residues long. CDR1 SGHDT and CDR2 YYEEEE come from the germline V gene. V lost 5 bases and J lost 0, with 12 bases in between. CDR3: CASSLWAFSNQPQHF. The CDR3 DNA follows: TGTGCCAGCAGTCTGTGGGCCTTTAGCAATCAGCCCCAGCATTTT.

The J gene is TRBJ1-1, the V gene TRBV3-1 (or the pseudogene TRBV3-2), with a tentative D call TRBD1 (6 bases). Germline CDR1 is LGHDT and CDR2 is YNNKEL (reference sequence). V dropped 2 bases and J dropped 4 bases, with 8 bases sitting between them. The CDR3 is made up of 13 amino acids. The CDR3 DNA reads TGTGCCAGCAGCCAACTGACAGGCACTGAAGCTTTCTTT. Its translation: CASSQLTGTEAFF.

The rearrangement links TRBV2 to TRBJ2-2; 9 bases agree with TRBD2. The J segment lost 13 bases and the V segment lost 10 bases, leaving 13 bases of the junction unmatched. There are 13 residues in the CDR3. From germline, CDR1 is SNHLY and CDR2 FYNNEI. Here the CDR3 DNA reads TGTGCCACCAGGGGTGGTAGCGGGGGAGTGCTGTTTTTT. Its translation: CATRGGSGGVLFF.

The chain has TRBV13 and TRBJ1-1, with TRBD1 as a possible D gene (5 bases). Trimming removed 5 bases from V and 1 base from J, with 14 bases in between. From germline, CDR1 is PRHDT and CDR2 FYEKMQ (reference sequence). This CDR3 contains 15 residues. CDR3 nucleotide sequence: TGTGCCAGCAGCCTTCTCGGGGGGAGGAACACTGAAGCTTTCTTT. The encoded protein is CASSLLGGRNTEAFF.

This chain connects TRBV7-2 to TRBJ1-5; no clear D gene. Germline V CDR1 and CDR2: SGHTA, FQGNSA. Trimming stripped 4 bases from V and 2 bases from J, with 18 bases between. This CDR3 contains 17 residues. The CDR3 region is CASSSGGISEGNQPQHF. CDR3 DNA: TGTGCCAGCAGCTCCGGAGGGATTTCGGAGGGCAATCAGCCCCAGCATTTT.

The chain combines TRBV6-5 with TRBJ1-2; no clear D. The V end lost 1 base, the J end lost 5 bases, and 8 bases lay between the germline ends. This CDR3 is 13 amino acids long. Germline values: CDR1 MNHEY, CDR2 SVGAGI. CDR3 in amino acids: CASSYFGKYGYTF. The CDR3, as DNA: TGTGCCAGCAGTTACTTCGGGAAGTATGGCTACACCTTC.